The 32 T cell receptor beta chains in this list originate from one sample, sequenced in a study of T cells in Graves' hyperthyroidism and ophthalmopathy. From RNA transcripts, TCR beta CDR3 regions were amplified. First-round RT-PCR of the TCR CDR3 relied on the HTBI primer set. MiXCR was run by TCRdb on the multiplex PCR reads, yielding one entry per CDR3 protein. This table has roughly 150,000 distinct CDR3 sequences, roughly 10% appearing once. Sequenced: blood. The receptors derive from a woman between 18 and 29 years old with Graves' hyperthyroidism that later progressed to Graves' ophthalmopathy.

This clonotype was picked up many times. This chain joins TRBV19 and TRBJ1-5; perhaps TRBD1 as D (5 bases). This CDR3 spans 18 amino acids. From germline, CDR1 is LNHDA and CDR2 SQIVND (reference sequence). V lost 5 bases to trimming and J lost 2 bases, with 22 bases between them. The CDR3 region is CASSPASRQGSGNQPQHF. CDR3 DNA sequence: TGTGCCAGTAGTCCTGCCTCCCGCCAGGGTAGTGGCAATCAGCCCCAGCATTTT.

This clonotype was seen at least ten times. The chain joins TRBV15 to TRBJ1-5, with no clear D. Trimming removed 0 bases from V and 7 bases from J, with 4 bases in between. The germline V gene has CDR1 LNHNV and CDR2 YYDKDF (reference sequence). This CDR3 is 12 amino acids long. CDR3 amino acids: CATSRDFQPQHF. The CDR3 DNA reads TGTGCCACCAGCAGAGATTTCCAGCCCCAGCATTTT.

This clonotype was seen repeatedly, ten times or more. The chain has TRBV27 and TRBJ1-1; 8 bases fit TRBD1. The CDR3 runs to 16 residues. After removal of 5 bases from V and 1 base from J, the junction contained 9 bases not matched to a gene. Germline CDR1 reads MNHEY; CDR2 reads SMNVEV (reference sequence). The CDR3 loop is CASSLGQGRWNTEAFF. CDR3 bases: TGTGCCAGCAGTCTCGGACAGGGAAGATGGAACACTGAAGCTTTCTTT.

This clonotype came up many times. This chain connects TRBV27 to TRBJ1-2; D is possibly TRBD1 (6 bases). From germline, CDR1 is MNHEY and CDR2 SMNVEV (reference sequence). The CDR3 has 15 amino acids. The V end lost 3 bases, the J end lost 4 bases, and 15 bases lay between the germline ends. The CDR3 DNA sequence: TGTGCCAGCAGTTTCCGGAGGGGGGGAGGCTATGGCTACACCTTC. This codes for CASSFRRGGGYGYTF.

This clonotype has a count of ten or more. This CDR3 reads CASSPYRGPLPEAFF. In DNA form, the CDR3 reads TGTGCCAGTAGTCCATATAGGGGGCCCCTTCCTGAAGCTTTCTTT. The genes are TRBV19 and TRBJ1-1; TRBD1 matches at 7 bases. V trimming: 5 bases; J trimming: 6 bases; junction bases outside the gene matches: 12. The CDR3 loop spans 15 amino acids. Germline V gives CDR1 LNHDA, CDR2 SQIVND (reference sequence). Based on the CDR3 plus reference TRBV19 and TRBJ1-1, the full variable domain is DGGITQSPKYLFRKEGQNVTLSCEQNLNHDAMYWYRQDPGQGLRLIYYSQIVNDFQKGDIAEGYSVSREKKESFPLTVTSAQKNPTAFYLCASSPYRGPLPEAFFGQGTRLTVV.

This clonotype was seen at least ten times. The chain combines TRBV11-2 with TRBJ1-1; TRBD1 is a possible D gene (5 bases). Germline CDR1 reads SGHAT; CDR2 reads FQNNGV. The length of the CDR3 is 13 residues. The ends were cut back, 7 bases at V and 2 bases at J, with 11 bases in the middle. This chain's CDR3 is CASTLDTNTEAFF. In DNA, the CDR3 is TGTGCCAGCACCCTGGACACCAACACTGAAGCTTTCTTT. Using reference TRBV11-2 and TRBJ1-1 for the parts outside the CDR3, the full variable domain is EAGVAQSPRYKIIEKRQSVAFWCNPISGHATLYWYQQILGQGPKLLIQFQNNGVVDDSQLPKDRFSAERLKGVDSTLKIQPAKLEDSAVYLCASTLDTNTEAFFGQGTRLTVV.

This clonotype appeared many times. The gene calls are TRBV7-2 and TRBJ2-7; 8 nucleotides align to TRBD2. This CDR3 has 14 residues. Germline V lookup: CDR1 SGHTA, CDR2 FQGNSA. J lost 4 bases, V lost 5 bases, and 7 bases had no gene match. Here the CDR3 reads CASSHGGAGYEQYF. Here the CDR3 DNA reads TGTGCCAGCAGCCACGGGGGGGCTGGGTACGAGCAGTACTTC.

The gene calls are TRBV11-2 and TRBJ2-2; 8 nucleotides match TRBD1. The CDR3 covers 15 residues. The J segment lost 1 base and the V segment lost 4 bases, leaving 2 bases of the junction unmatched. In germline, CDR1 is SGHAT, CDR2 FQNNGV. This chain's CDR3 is CASSSRGRNTGELFF. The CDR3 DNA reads TGTGCCAGCAGCTCCAGGGGGCGGAACACCGGGGAGCTGTTTTTT. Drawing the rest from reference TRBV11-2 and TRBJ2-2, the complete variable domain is EAGVAQSPRYKIIEKRQSVAFWCNPISGHATLYWYQQILGQGPKLLIQFQNNGVVDDSQLPKDRFSAERLKGVDSTLKIQPAKLEDSAVYLCASSSRGRNTGELFFGEGSRLTVL.

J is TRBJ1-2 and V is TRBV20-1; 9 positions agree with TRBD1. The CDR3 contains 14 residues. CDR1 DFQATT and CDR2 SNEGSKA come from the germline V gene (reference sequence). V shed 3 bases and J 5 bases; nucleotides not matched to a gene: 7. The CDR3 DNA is TGCAGTGCTAGCTTCCGGGACAGGGAATATGGCTACACCTTC. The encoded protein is CSASFRDREYGYTF.

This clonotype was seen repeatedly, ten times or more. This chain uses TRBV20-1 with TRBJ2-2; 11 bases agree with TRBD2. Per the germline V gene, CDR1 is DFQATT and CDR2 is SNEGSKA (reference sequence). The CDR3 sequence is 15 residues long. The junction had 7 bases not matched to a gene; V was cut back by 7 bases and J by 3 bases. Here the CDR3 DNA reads TGCAGTGTCTCCCTGGGACTAGCGGACACCGGGGAGCTGTTTTTT. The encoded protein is CSVSLGLADTGELFF.

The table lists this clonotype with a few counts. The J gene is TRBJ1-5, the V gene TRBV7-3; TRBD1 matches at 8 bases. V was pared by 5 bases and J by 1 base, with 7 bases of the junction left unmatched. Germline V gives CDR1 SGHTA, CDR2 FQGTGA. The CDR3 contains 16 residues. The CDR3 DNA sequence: TGTGCCAGCAGCGACCTCGGACAGGGAAGCAATCAGCCCCAGCATTTT. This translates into CASSDLGQGSNQPQHF.

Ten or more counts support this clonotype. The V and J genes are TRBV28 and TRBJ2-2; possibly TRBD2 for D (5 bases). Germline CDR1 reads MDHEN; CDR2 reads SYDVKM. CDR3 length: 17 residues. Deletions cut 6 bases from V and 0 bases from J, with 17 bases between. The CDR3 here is CASSLRREDTNTGELFF. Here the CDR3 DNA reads TGTGCCAGCAGCTTAAGACGGGAAGATACGAACACCGGGGAGCTGTTTTTT.

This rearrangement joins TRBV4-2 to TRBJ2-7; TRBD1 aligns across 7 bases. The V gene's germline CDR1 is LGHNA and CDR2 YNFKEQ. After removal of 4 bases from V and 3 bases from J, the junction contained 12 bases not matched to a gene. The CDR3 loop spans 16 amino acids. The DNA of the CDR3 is TGTGCCAGCAGCCCCTTCGGGTCAGGGGGAATCTACGAGCAGTACTTC. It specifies CASSPFGSGGIYEQYF.

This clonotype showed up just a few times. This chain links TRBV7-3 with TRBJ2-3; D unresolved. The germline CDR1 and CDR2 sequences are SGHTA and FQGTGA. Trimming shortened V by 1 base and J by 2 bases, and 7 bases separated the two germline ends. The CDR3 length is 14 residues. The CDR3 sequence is CASSLNSNTDTQYF. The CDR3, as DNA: TGTGCCAGCAGCTTAAACTCCAACACAGATACGCAGTATTTT.

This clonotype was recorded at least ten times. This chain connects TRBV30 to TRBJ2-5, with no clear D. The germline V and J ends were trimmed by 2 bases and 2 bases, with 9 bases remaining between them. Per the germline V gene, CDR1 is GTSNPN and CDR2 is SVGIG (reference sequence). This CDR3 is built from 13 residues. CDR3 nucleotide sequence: TGTGCCTGGAGTTATCAACTTCAAGAGACCCAGTACTTC. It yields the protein CAWSYQLQETQYF.

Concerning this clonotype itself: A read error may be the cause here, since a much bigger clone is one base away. The CDR3: CASSQGTGGTYERYF. Here the CDR3 DNA reads TGCGCCAGCAGCCAAGGGACAGGGGGAACCTACGAGCGGTACTTC. The chain links TRBV4-1 to TRBJ2-7; TRBD1 agrees at 10 bases. Germline V CDR1 and CDR2: MGHRA, YSYEKL. The CDR3 is made up of 15 amino acids.

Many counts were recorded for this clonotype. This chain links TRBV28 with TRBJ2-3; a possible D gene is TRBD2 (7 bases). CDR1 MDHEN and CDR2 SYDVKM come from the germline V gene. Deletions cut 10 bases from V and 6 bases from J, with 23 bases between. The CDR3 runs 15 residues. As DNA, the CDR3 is TGTGCCACCGTGGGGGGGGGCCTAACGGAGGATACGCAGTATTTT. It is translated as CATVGGGLTEDTQYF.

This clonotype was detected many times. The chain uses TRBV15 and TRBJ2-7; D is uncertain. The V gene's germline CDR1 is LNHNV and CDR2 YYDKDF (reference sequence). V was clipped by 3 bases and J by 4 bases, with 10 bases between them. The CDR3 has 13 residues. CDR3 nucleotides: TGTGCCACCAGCAGTAAAACTATTTACGAGCAGTACTTC. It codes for CATSSKTIYEQYF.

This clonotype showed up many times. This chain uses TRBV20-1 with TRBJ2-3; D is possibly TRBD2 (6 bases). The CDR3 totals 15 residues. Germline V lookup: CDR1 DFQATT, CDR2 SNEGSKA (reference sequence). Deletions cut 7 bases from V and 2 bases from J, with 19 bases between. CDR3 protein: CSVSGLPLDTDTQYF. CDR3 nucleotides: TGCAGTGTATCGGGACTTCCCCTAGACACAGATACGCAGTATTTT.

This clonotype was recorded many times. Written as DNA, the CDR3 is TGTGCCAGCAGTGGGATGACAGGGAGCAATCAGCCCCAGCATTTT. Translation: CASSGMTGSNQPQHF. The chain links TRBV28 to TRBJ1-5, with 7 nucleotides matching TRBD1. Germline trimming cut 5 bases from V and 1 base from J; bases unmatched to any gene: 5. Germline CDR1 and CDR2: MDHEN and SYDVKM. The CDR3 is 15 amino acids. Filled out from reference TRBV28 and TRBJ1-5, the complete variable domain reads DVKVTQSSRYLVKRTGEKVFLECVQDMDHENMFWYRQDPGLGLRLIYFSYDVKMKEKGDIPEGYSVSREKKERFSLILESASTNQTSMYLCASSGMTGSNQPQHFGDGTRLSIL.

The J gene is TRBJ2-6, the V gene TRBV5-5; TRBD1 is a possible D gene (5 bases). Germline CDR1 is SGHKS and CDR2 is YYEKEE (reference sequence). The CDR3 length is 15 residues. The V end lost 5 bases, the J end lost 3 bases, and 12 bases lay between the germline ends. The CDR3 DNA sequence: TGTGCCAGCAGGCCGACAGTTTTTGGGGCCAACGTCCTGACTTTC. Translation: CASRPTVFGANVLTF.

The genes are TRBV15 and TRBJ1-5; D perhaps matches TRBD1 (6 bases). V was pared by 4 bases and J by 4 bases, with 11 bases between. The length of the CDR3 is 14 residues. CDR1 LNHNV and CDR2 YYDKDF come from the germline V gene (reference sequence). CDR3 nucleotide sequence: TGTGCCACCAGCATCCCGGGACAAAATCAGCCCCAGCATTTT. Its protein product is CATSIPGQNQPQHF. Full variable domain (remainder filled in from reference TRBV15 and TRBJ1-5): DAMVIQNPRYQVTQFGKPVTLSCSQTLNHNVMYWYQQKSSQAPKLLFHYYDKDFNNEADTPDNFQSRRPNTSFCFLDIRSPGLGDTAMYLCATSIPGQNQPQHFGDGTRLSIL.

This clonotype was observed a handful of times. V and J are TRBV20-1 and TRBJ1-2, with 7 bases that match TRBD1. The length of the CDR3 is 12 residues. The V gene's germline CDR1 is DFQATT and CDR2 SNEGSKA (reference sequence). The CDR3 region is CPPTGYNYGYTF. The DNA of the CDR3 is TGCCCACCGACAGGGTATAACTATGGCTACACCTTC.

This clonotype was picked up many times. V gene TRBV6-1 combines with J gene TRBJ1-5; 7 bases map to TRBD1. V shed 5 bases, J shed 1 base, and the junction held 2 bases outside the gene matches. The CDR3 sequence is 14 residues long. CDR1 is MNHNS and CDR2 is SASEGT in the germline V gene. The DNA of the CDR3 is TGTGCCAGCAGTCCGGGACAGAGCAATCAGCCCCAGCATTTT. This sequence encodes CASSPGQSNQPQHF.

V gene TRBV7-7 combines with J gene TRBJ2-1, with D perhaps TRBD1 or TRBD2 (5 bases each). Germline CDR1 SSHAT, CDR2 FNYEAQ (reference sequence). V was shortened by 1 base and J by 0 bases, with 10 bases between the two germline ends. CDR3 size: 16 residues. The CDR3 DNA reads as TGTGCCAGCAGCTTAGAGTCAGGGAGCTCCTACAATGAGCAGTTCTTC. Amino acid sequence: CASSLESGSSYNEQFF.

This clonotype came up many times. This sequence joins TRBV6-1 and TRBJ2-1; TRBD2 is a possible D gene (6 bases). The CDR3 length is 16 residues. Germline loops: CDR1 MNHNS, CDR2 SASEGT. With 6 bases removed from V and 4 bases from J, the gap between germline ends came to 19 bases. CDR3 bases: TGTGCCAGCAGGAGGGACTCCCCGGAAATTTACAATGAGCAGTTCTTC. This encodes CASRRDSPEIYNEQFF.

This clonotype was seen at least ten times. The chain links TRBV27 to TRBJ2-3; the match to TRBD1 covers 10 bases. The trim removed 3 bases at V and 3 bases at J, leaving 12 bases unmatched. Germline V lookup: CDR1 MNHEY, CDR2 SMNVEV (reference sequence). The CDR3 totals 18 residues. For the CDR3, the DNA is TGTGCCAGCAGTTTTTATTTCCCCCGGACAGGGGGGACAGATACGCAGTATTTT. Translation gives CASSFYFPRTGGTDTQYF.

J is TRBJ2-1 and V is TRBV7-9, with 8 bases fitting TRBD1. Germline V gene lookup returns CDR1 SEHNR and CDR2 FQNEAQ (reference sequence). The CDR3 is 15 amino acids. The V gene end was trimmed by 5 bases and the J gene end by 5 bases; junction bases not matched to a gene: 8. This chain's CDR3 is CASSPRQGANNEQFF. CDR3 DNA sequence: TGTGCCAGCAGCCCCCGTCAGGGGGCCAACAATGAGCAGTTCTTC.

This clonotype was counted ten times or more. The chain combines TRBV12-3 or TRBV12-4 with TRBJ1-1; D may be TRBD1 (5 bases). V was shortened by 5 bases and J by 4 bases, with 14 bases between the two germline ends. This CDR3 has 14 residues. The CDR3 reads CASSDSGGTTEAFF. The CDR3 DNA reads TGTGCCAGCAGTGACTCCGGGGGTACCACTGAAGCTTTCTTT.

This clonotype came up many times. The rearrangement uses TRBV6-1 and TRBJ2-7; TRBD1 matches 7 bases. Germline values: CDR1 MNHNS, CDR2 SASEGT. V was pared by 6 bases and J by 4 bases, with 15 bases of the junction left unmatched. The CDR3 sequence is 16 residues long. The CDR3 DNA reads TGTGCCAGCAGCCGCCGCTCCGGGACAGATTTTTACGAGCAGTACTTC. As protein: CASSRRSGTDFYEQYF.

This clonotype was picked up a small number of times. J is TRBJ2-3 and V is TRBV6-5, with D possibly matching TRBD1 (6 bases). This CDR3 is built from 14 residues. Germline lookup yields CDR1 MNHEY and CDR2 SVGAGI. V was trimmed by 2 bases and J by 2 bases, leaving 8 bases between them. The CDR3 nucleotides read TGTGCCAGCAGTTACGGGACAATCACAGATACGCAGTATTTT. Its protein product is CASSYGTITDTQYF.

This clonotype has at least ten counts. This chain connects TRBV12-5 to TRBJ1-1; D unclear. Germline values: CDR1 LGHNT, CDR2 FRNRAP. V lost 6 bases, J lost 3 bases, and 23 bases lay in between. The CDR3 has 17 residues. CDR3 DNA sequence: TGTGCTAGTGGACTCAAAAAACCCGTTGGGGTATACACTGAAGCTTTCTTT. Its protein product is CASGLKKPVGVYTEAFF. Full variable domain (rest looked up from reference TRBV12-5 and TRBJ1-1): DARVTQTPRHKVTEMGQEVTMRCQPILGHNTVFWYRQTMMQGLELLAYFRNRAPLDDSGMPKDRFSAEMPDATLATLKIQPSEPRDSAVYFCASGLKKPVGVYTEAFFGQGTRLTVV.